A selection of T cell receptor beta chains follows, all from one sample in a study of beta chain features in type 1 diabetes. Libraries were prepared by immunoSEQ multiplex PCR; TCRdb keeps only in-frame clonotypes and omits some of them. The repertoire holds some 360,000 clones, with 15% to 20% as singletons. The sequencing input was naive CD4+ T cells from blood. These receptors were collected from a woman between 18 and 29 years old in good health. Both conserved end residues are part of each CDR3. A D gene is named only where the DNA matches it firmly. Expanded clones are given a class, and other clones once, few, many or no size at all.

D gene	clone size	J gene	V gene	CDR3 protein	CDR3 DNA
NA	few	TRBJ1-1	TRBV2	CASSSLAVPYTEAFF	TGTGCCAGCAGTTCCCTGGCCGTCCCTTACACTGAAGCTTTCTTT
NA	NA	TRBJ1-5	TRBV7-2	CASSFYDSSYQPQHF	TGTGCCAGCAGCTTCTACGACAGTAGCTATCAGCCCCAGCATTTT
NA	few	TRBJ1-2	TRBV25-1	CASSETGDYGYTF	TGTGCCAGCAGTGAAACAGGAGACTATGGCTACACCTTC
TRBD1	few	TRBJ2-1	TRBV20-1	CSATGVREQFF	TGCAGTGCCACAGGGGTCCGTGAGCAGTTCTTC
TRBD2	NA	TRBJ2-3	TRBV2	CASSLPLAGGPGTQYF	TGTGCCAGCAGTCTCCCCCTAGCGGGAGGGCCGGGTACGCAGTATTTT
TRBD1	NA	TRBJ1-5	TRBV5-1	CASSLGTGDNQPQHF	TGCGCCAGCAGCCTGGGGACAGGGGACAATCAGCCCCAGCATTTT
TRBD1	NA	TRBJ2-3	TRBV9	CASSTNVRQGRADTQYF	TGTGCCAGCAGCACCAACGTCCGACAGGGTAGGGCAGATACGCAGTATTTT
TRBD1	few	TRBJ1-4	TRBV4-2	CASSQGGQGGEKLFF	TGTGCCAGCAGCCAAGGGGGACAGGGAGGGGAAAAACTGTTTTTT
NA	NA	TRBJ1-2	TRBV14	CASSQDHYTPNGYTF	TGTGCCAGCAGCCAAGATCACTACACACCGAATGGCTACACCTTC
NA	few	TRBJ1-5	TRBV5-1	CASSSRFYSNQPQHF	TGCGCCAGCAGTTCTCGTTTTTATAGCAATCAGCCCCAGCATTTT
NA	NA	TRBJ2-1	TRBV11-3	CASSHSSQLYNEQFF	TGTGCCAGCAGCCACTCTAGCCAGCTCTACAATGAGCAGTTCTTC
TRBD2	NA	TRBJ2-1	TRBV5-1	CASSLGLAGDNEQFF	TGCGCCAGCAGCTTGGGCCTAGCGGGAGATAATGAGCAGTTCTTC
NA	few	TRBJ2-7	TRBV11-2	CASSSRAYEQYF	TGTGCCAGCAGCTCTCGGGCCTACGAGCAGTACTTC
TRBD2	NA	TRBJ2-7	TRBV13	CASSLLAGDSNEQYF	TGTGCCAGCAGCTTGCTAGCGGGGGATTCTAACGAGCAGTACTTC
TRBD1	NA	TRBJ2-4	TRBV19	CASQQGVRTHGRNIQYF	TGTGCCAGCCAGCAGGGGGTGCGAACACACGGACGAAACATTCAGTACTTC